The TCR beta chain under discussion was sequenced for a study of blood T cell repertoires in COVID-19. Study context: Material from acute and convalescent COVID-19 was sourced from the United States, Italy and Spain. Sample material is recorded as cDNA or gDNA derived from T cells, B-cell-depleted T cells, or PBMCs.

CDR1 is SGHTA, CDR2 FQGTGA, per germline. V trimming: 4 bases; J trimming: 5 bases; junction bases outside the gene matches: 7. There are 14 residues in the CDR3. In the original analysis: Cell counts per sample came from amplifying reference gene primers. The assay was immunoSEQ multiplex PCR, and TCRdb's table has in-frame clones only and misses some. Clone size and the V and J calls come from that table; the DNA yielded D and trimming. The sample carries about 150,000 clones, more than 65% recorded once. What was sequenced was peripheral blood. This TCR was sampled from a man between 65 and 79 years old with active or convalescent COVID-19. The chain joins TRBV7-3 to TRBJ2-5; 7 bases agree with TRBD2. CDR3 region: CASSSMRETETQYF. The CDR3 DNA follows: TGTGCCAGCAGCTCGATGCGGGAGACGGAGACCCAGTACTTC.